Sequencing of this TCR beta chain was carried out in a study of blood T cells in healthy people across ages (dated by TCRdb to 2014 to 2015). Context from the whole study: In model experiments, roughly one uniquely barcoded TCR beta cDNA molecule per two T cells was captured by template switching. To avoid experimental bias, donors of different ages were randomly spread across the sequencing lanes. Donors were grouped into four age groups: young (average 16 years), middle-aged (39), aged (around 66) and long-lived (about 82). For two donors (one aged 18 to 30 and one aged 80 or older), the study analyzed two additional independent replicas of 1 million unique cDNA reads from the same blood draw. Age-related changes in TCR beta repertoire diversity were measured in the study by deep sequencing normalized with unique cDNA molecular identifiers.

Broad study findings and their caveats: Compared with the aged group, the long-lived group had more naive CD4+ T cells, fewer expanded clones and increased TCR diversity, suggesting age selection. Estimates of total diversity based on one million sequenced T cells were considered lower bounds and underestimates. Bulk unsorted PBMC profiling prevented conclusive comparison of naive and antigen-experienced compartments. As age increased, observed TCR beta diversity per million T cells dropped in a roughly linear way, and a significant reduction was already evident by age 40. Donor CMV infection status was unknown, potentially confounding age-related changes in expanded clonotypes. A strong correlation was found between observed TCR beta diversity and the percentage of naive T cells measured by flow cytometry.

The library came from 5' RACE. The reads were generated on an Illumina HiSeq 2500. A second PCR of 7 to 11 cycles was performed with a sample-barcoded 5' primer and a J-beta primer mix. Each TCR beta cDNA molecule received a unique molecular identifier from a template-switch 5' adaptor carrying 12 random nucleotides. Each sample yielded at least 2.5 million CDR3-containing paired-end reads. The Mint cDNA synthesis kit, primed by a TRBC-specific oligonucleotide, was used to synthesize first-strand cDNA from all RNA. Following uracil-DNA glycosylase treatment, all cDNA underwent a first 18-cycle PCR with the universal primers M1SS and BC2_uni_R. Turning to the authors' computational methods: Each sample was normalized by randomly selecting 1 million high-quality reads, each carrying a distinct molecular identifier. Reads sharing molecular identifiers were discarded rather than binned into consensus sequences. MiTCR, set to a Q25 quality threshold and the strictest error-elimination algorithm, was used for CDR3 identification, clonotype clustering and error correction. A nonparametric unseen species model with Euler transformation was used to estimate a lower bound on total TCR beta diversity. TCRdb reworked the public reads: Q25 trimming with fastp, MiXCR clone assembly, productive beta chains retained. Rows with one shared CDR3 protein collapse into an entry with the most common genes and DNA. The V and J calls and clone size come from TCRdb's table, not from the authors' own analysis. Counted in this sample were about 640,000 distinct CDR3 sequences; around three fifths of them appeared once. 35% to 40% of the sample goes to the ten largest clones.

This clonotype was counted only a few times. Its binding antigen is unknown. Qualities for individual bases were not recorded, and no much larger clone is one base off. The 35 to 40 donors, aged roughly 6 to 95 years, were systemically healthy Caucasian individuals from Russia. Each donor gave approximately 10 milliliters of peripheral blood, collected into EDTA-treated Vacutainer tubes. PBMCs were isolated by Ficoll-Paque density-gradient centrifugation, with at least 6 million obtained per sample. Trizol reagent was used to extract total RNA from the PBMCs, yielding at least 5.5 micrograms per sample. For every donor, an aliquot of PBMCs went through flow cytometry to measure the percentages of naive CD45RAhigh/CD27high T cells. Sequences were obtained from blood. This sequence originates from a man aged 55 to 69 in good health.

CDR3 sequence: CSGGGGATNEKLFF. DNA sequence: TGCAGCGGGGGCGGGGGTGCAACTAATGAAAAACTGTTTTTT. Recombination connected TRBV29-1 to TRBJ1-4, with TRBD1 as a weak D call on 5 bases. V and J are truncated by 7 bases and 0 bases respectively, leaving an intervening sequence of 12 bases. Per the germline V gene, SQVTM is the CDR1 and ANQGSEA is the CDR2. The CDR3, from cysteine to phenylalanine, totals 14 residues. The entry retains the CDR3 DNA only, 42 bases that are in frame from base 1.